The clone carrying this T cell receptor beta chain is a singleton in its sample. As yet, its antigen is unknown. Amplification used 60 Vbeta primers and 13 Jbeta primers. Assay: immunoSEQ multiplex PCR; the TCRdb copy retains only in-frame clones and omits some. Of around 160,000 clones listed, about 65% are singletons. The germline gives CDR1 SGDLS, CDR2 YYNGEE. The length of the CDR3 is 15 residues. J gave up 8 bases and V 0 bases, and 7 bases lay outside the gene matches. This entry is derived from a study of cytomegalovirus exposure and HLA in healthy donors. The wider study: There were approximately 81 million unique TCRs (from HLA-typed donors) in an early data release. For the approximately 400 genotyped donors, 65% to 90% fell within the Caucasian-associated ancestry cluster. Findings and caveats of the study: Follow-up analysis later connected one missense variant in DCLRE1C with trimming of TCR beta V- and J-genes.

The rearrangement links TRBV9 to TRBJ2-1; 8 bases agree with TRBD2. The sequenced material came from PBMCs. The sequence was collected from a woman aged 18-29 years in good health and CMV-seropositive. The CDR3 coding sequence is TGTGCCAGCAGCGTAGTAGACGGGGGGGCCGATGAGCAGTTCTTC. This codes for CASSVVDGGADEQFF.